These T cell receptor beta chains were read from a single sample in a study of CXCR3-negative and CXCR3-positive naive CD8 T cells. From its re-call of the 5' RACE reads, TCRdb lists each CDR3 protein once, without DNA. This sample contains about 130,000 distinct CDR3 sequences. Sequencing input: naive CXCR3+ CD8+ T cells from blood. These receptors were obtained from a human donor in good health. Some clones in this sample may be carry-over from other donors' samples. Both conserved end residues are part of each CDR3. Each record gives: V gene, J gene, CDR3 protein.

v_call: TRBV28
j_call: TRBJ2-7
cdr3_aa: CASRWGYEQYF

v_call: TRBV7-2
j_call: TRBJ2-3
cdr3_aa: CASSLEARWTDTQYF

v_call: TRBV19
j_call: TRBJ2-1
cdr3_aa: CASTLGQQRTEQFF

v_call: TRBV4-1
j_call: TRBJ2-5
cdr3_aa: CASSQEGASQYF

v_call: TRBV7-9
j_call: TRBJ2-7
cdr3_aa: CASSASLFYEQYF

v_call: TRBV7-9
j_call: TRBJ2-1
cdr3_aa: CASSPRGAGNEQFF

v_call: TRBV12-3/TRBV12-4
j_call: TRBJ2-7
cdr3_aa: CASSPSGGVYEQYF

v_call: TRBV6-5
j_call: TRBJ1-2
cdr3_aa: CASSYRDTYYGYTF

v_call: TRBV6-5
j_call: TRBJ2-2
cdr3_aa: CASSSTLPWSSISGELFF

v_call: TRBV9
j_call: TRBJ2-1
cdr3_aa: CASSTEANNEQFF

v_call: TRBV5-1
j_call: TRBJ2-1
cdr3_aa: CASSLESGGATYNEQFF

v_call: TRBV12-3/TRBV12-4
j_call: TRBJ1-1
cdr3_aa: CASSLQSSWGEAFF

v_call: TRBV19
j_call: TRBJ2-3
cdr3_aa: CASSTRTASTDTQYF

v_call: TRBV5-1
j_call: TRBJ2-1
cdr3_aa: CASSYATGGLYNEQFF

v_call: TRBV4-1
j_call: TRBJ1-5
cdr3_aa: CASSQDPDRYQPQHF

v_call: TRBV10-1
j_call: TRBJ1-2
cdr3_aa: CASIPGGTLTNYGYTF

v_call: TRBV5-4
j_call: TRBJ2-1
cdr3_aa: CASSFGLAGGYNEQFF

v_call: TRBV5-6
j_call: TRBJ2-1
cdr3_aa: CASSLGAGGLNEQFF

v_call: TRBV7-8
j_call: TRBJ1-2
cdr3_aa: CASSGGTASYYGYTF

v_call: TRBV12-3/TRBV12-4
j_call: TRBJ1-2
cdr3_aa: CASSLGATVNYGYTF

v_call: TRBV6-5
j_call: TRBJ2-6
cdr3_aa: CASSYYPQGASGANVLTF

v_call: TRBV11-3
j_call: TRBJ2-5
cdr3_aa: CASSAIRETSETQYF

v_call: TRBV11-2
j_call: TRBJ2-3
cdr3_aa: CASSKKRGEFTDTQYF

v_call: TRBV28
j_call: TRBJ2-2
cdr3_aa: CASRGIWENTGELFF

v_call: TRBV7-2
j_call: TRBJ2-1
cdr3_aa: CASNSQVSYNEQFF

v_call: TRBV7-6
j_call: TRBJ2-7
cdr3_aa: CASSSLGGTYEQYF

v_call: TRBV10-3
j_call: TRBJ1-4
cdr3_aa: CAISGTGANNEKLFF

v_call: TRBV2
j_call: TRBJ1-1
cdr3_aa: CASSAEGQGDTEAFF

v_call: TRBV29-1
j_call: TRBJ1-2
cdr3_aa: CSVWQGNGYTF

v_call: TRBV13
j_call: TRBJ2-7
cdr3_aa: CASSLQTGTSRRQQYF

v_call: TRBV6-5
j_call: TRBJ1-4
cdr3_aa: CASSYSKVGGEKLFF

v_call: TRBV5-1
j_call: TRBJ2-1
cdr3_aa: CASSFGPPDEQFF

v_call: TRBV5-1
j_call: TRBJ1-1
cdr3_aa: CASSLEDSLHTEAFF

v_call: TRBV7-9
j_call: TRBJ2-2
cdr3_aa: CASSSLAGRNTGELFF

v_call: TRBV4-1
j_call: TRBJ2-7
cdr3_aa: CASSQDHAGASYEQYF

v_call: TRBV12-3/TRBV12-4
j_call: TRBJ1-3
cdr3_aa: CASSLYGQPGNTIYF

v_call: TRBV24-1
j_call: TRBJ2-1
cdr3_aa: CATSDLPGGGYNEQFF

v_call: TRBV12-3/TRBV12-4
j_call: TRBJ2-7
cdr3_aa: CASSLDVGRVYDIADEQYF

v_call: TRBV3-1
j_call: TRBJ1-4
cdr3_aa: CASSHRISEEKLFF

v_call: TRBV24-1
j_call: TRBJ2-1
cdr3_aa: CATSDFDAHNEQFF

v_call: TRBV4-2
j_call: TRBJ2-2
cdr3_aa: CASSQEENTGELFF

v_call: TRBV12-3/TRBV12-4
j_call: TRBJ2-5
cdr3_aa: CASSSGGVETQYF

v_call: TRBV12-3/TRBV12-4
j_call: TRBJ1-5
cdr3_aa: CASSPGQEFYSNQPQHF

v_call: TRBV29-1
j_call: TRBJ2-7
cdr3_aa: CSVEGSDTSYEQYF

v_call: TRBV29-1
j_call: TRBJ1-1
cdr3_aa: CSVDFRARGNTEAFF